Shown below are 5 T cell receptor beta chains from a single sample sequenced in a study of cytomegalovirus exposure and HLA in healthy donors. PCR was performed using 60 Vbeta and 13 Jbeta primers. Profiled with immunoSEQ multiplex PCR; TCRdb holds only in-frame clones, not every one. The sample totals around 31,000 clones; its top ten clones hold roughly 5%. Sample: PBMCs. The receptor set was obtained from a female donor in good health and CMV-seronegative.

Remarks on this clone: At one of its ends the junction is not consistent with the germline gene, which may arise from a read error. The rearrangement joins TRBV7-9 to TRBJ2-1; D uncertain. Germline loops: CDR1 SEHNR, CDR2 FQNEAQ (reference sequence). This CDR3 region has 12 residues. The CDR3 is CASSYQTHPTVF. In nucleotides, the CDR3 is TGTGCCAGCAGCTACCAGACCCACCCAACAGTCTTC.

This chain uses TRBV10-3 with TRBJ1-1, with TRBD1 as a possible D gene (5 bases). With 6 bases removed from V and 3 bases from J, the gap between germline ends came to 17 bases. CDR3 length: 15 amino acids. Germline assignment: CDR1 ENHRY and CDR2 SYGVKD. CDR3 coding DNA: TGTGCCATCAGCGAAGGCCTCAGGGCGGACACTGAAGCTTTCTTT. Amino acid sequence: CAISEGLRADTEAFF.

V gene TRBV5-8 combines with J gene TRBJ1-2; 7 bases line up with TRBD1. V was clipped by 3 bases and J by 4 bases; unmatched bases: 3. The CDR3 has 13 residues. Germline V CDR1 and CDR2: SGHTS, YDEGEE. In DNA, the CDR3 is TGTGCCAGCAGCTCACAGGGGAGCTATGGCTACACCTTC. Translation: CASSSQGSYGYTF.

The chain joins TRBV5-1 to TRBJ1-2, with unresolved D. Trimming stripped 4 bases from V and 0 bases from J, with 10 bases between. CDR1 is SGHRS and CDR2 is YFSETQ in the germline V gene. The CDR3 extends over 14 amino acids. CDR3 sequence (DNA): TGCGCCAGCAGCCCCCAACACCCTAACTATGGCTACACCTTC. It translates to CASSPQHPNYGYTF.

This rearrangement joins TRBV5-1 to TRBJ2-1, with 9 bases aligning to TRBD2. The CDR3 has 15 amino acids. Germline V gives CDR1 SGHRS, CDR2 YFSETQ. J lost 4 bases, V lost 3 bases, and 5 bases had no gene match. CDR3 sequence reads: CASSSSGGTYNEQFF. CDR3 bases: TGCGCCAGCAGCTCAAGCGGGGGGACTTACAATGAGCAGTTCTTC. Using reference TRBV5-1 and TRBJ2-1 for the parts outside the CDR3, the full variable domain is KAGVTQTPRYLIKTRGQQVTLSCSPISGHRSVSWYQQTPGQGLQFLFEYFSETQRNKGNFPGRFSGRQFSNSRSEMNVSTLELGDSALYLCASSSSGGTYNEQFFGPGTRLTVL.